This TCR beta chain originates from a study of blood T cell repertoires in COVID-19. Across the study: Spain, Italy and the United States supplied samples that represented acute and convalescent COVID-19. The cDNA or gDNA used as material had been derived from T cells, B-cell-depleted T cells, or PBMCs.

Source study methods: Estimated nucleated cell counts came from reference gene primer amplification. Repertoires were generated with immunoSEQ multiplex PCR, while TCRdb's copy carries only in-frame clones and drops some. V and J calls and clone size follow that table, whereas D and trimming were derived from the DNA. The profile covers under 550,000 clones, with approximately 90% appearing a single time and 0.75% to 0.85% taken by the ten largest. The Seattle site enrolled patients during active infection and followed them longitudinally. The CDR3 extends over 14 amino acids. Per the germline V gene, CDR1 is GTSNPN and CDR2 is SVGIG (reference sequence). The V end lost 5 bases, the J end lost 4 bases, and 14 bases lay between the germline ends.

The sequenced material came from peripheral blood. The clonotype comes from a man aged 18 to 35 with COVID-19, enrolled during active disease. J is TRBJ1-4 and V is TRBV30; D unclear. The DNA of the CDR3 is TGTGCCTGGGCCACAGACGGCCATAATGAAAAACTGTTTTTT. Encoded protein: CAWATDGHNEKLFF.